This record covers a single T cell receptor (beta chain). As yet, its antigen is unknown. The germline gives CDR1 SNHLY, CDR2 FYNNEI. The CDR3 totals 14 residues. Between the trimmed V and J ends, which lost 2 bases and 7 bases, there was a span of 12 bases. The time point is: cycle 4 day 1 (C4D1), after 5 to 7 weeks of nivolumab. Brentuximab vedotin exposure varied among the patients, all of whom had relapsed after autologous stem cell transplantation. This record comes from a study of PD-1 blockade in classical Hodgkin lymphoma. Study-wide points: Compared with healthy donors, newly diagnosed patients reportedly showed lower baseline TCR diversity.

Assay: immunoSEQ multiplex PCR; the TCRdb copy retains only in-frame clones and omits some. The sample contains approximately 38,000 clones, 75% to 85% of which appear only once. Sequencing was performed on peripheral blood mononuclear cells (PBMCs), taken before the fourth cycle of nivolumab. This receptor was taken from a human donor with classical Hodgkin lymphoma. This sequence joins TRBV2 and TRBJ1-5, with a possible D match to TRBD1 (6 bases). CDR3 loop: CASSELLRGQPQHF. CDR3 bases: TGTGCCAGCAGTGAATTACTCAGGGGACAGCCCCAGCATTTT.